The clone carrying this T cell receptor (beta chain) was recorded a few times. Its antigen is not identified. V trimming: 0 bases; J trimming: 1 base; junction bases outside the gene matches: 2. The germline V gene encodes CDR1 SGHTA and CDR2 FQGTGA. The CDR3 has 15 amino acids. This sample was included in a study of post-analysis software for immune sequencing data. Overall study findings and caveats: Strong same-batch co-clustering of samples appeared with F measure clustering. Multiple sclerosis patients showed significantly lower normalized Chao1 diversity than controls did. There were five TRBV segments more frequent in patients than controls, and TRBV5-6, TRBV5-1 and TRBV20-1 were among them.

Incorporated into the TCR beta cDNA libraries were unique molecular identifiers, which served to reduce PCR and sequencing biases. T cells numbering 1 to 10 million yielded some 480,000 cDNA molecules. TCRdb re-called the PCR reads through MiXCR, storing one row per CDR3 protein. The sample lists about 820,000 distinct CDR3 sequences; approximately 57% were seen once. The sample taken for sequencing was blood. This receptor was obtained from a girl aged 5 to 17 with multiple sclerosis. The V call is TRBV7-3, the J call TRBJ2-7, with 8 bases aligning to TRBD2. CDR3 nucleotide sequence: TGTGCCAGCAGCTTAACGGGCGGGGGGTCCTACGAGCAGTACTTC. Its protein is CASSLTGGGSYEQYF. Full variable domain (missing parts from reference TRBV7-3 and TRBJ2-7): GAGVSQTPSNKVTEKGKYVELRCDPISGHTALYWYRQSLGQGPEFLIYFQGTGAADDSGLPNDRFFAVRPEGSVSTLKIQRTERGDSAVYLCASSLTGGGSYEQYFGPGTRLTVT.